Sequencing of this T cell receptor (beta chain) was carried out in a study of blood T cell repertoires in COVID-19. On the study more broadly: The cDNA or gDNA used as material had been derived from T cells, B-cell-depleted T cells, or PBMCs.

This CDR3 has 16 residues. Germline V gene lookup returns CDR1 LGHDT and CDR2 YNNKEL (reference sequence). Losses at the gene ends were 4 bases for V and 6 bases for J; bases not matched to a gene: 3. Using immunoSEQ multiplex PCR, the repertoire was profiled, and TCRdb retains in-frame clones only, with some absent. The sample lists about 97,000 clones; 80% to 90% were seen once. This chain links TRBV3-1 (or the pseudogene TRBV3-2) with TRBJ2-2; the match to TRBD2 covers 15 bases. This receptor was identified in a human donor in a cohort sampled during active COVID-19. Sequenced material: peripheral blood. The CDR3 here is CASSLGLAGGAGELFF. For the CDR3, the DNA is TGTGCCAGCAGCCTTGGACTAGCGGGAGGGGCCGGGGAGCTGTTTTTT.